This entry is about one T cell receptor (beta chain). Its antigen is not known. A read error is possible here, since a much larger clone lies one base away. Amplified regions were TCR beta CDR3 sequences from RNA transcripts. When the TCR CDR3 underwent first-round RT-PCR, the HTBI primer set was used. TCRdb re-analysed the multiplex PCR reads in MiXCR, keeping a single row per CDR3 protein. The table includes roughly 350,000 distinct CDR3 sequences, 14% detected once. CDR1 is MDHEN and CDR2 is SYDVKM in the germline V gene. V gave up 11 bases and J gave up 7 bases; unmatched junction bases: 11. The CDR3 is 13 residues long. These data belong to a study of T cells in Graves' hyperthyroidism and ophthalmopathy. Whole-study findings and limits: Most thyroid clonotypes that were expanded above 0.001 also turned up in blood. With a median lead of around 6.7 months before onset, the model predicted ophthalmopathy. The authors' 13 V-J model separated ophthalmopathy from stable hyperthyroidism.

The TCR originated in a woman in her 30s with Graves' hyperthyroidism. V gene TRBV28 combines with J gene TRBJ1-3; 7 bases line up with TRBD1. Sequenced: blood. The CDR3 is CASLTGSRNTIYF. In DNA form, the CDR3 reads TGTGCCTCCTTGACAGGGAGTCGTAACACCATATATTTT.